One TCR beta chain is described in this entry. Germline loops: CDR1 KGHSY, CDR2 FQNENV. V was clipped by 0 bases and J by 8 bases, with 11 bases between them. CDR3 length: 15 amino acids. The protocol was immunoSEQ multiplex PCR, while the TCRdb copy is restricted to in-frame clones and leaves out a portion. The sample carries around 79,000 clones, roughly nine tenths recorded once. This record belongs to a study of T cell responses to AZD1222 COVID-19 vaccine. Sequenced here: peripheral blood, sampled on day 0 of AZD1222 vaccination. This sequence originates from an adult in good health. The chain links TRBV16 to TRBJ1-6; D possibly corresponds to TRBD1 (5 bases). The CDR3 DNA reads TGTGCCAGCAGCCAATCAGGGACGGGTGATTCACCCCTCCACTTT. This encodes CASSQSGTGDSPLHF.